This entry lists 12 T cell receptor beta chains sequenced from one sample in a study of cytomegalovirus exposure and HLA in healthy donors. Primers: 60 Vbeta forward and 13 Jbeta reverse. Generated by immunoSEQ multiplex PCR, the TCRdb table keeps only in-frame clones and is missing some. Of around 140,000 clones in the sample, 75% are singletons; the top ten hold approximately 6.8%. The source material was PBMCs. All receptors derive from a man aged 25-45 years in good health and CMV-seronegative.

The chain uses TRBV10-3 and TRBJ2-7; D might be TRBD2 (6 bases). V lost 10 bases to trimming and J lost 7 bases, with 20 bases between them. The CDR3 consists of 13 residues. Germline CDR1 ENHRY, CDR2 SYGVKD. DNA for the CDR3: TGTGCCACCACCCCGGACCTCGGGGGAGAGCAGTACTTC. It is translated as CATTPDLGGEQYF.

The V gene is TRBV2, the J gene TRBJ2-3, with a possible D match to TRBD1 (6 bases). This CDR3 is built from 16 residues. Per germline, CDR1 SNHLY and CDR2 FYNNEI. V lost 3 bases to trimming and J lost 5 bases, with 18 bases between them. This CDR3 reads CASSEPGPPGVDTQYF. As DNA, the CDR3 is TGTGCCAGCAGTGAGCCGGGACCGCCAGGGGTAGATACGCAGTATTTT.

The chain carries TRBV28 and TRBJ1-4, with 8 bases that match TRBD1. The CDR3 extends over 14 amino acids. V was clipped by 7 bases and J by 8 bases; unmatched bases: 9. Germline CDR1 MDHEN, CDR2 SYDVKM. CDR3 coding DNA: TGTGCCAGCACCATGACCTCAGGGGGCGAAAAACTGTTTTTT. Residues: CASTMTSGGEKLFF.

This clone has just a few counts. The CDR3 spells CASSILGGGYNEQFF. The CDR3 bases are TGTGCCAGTAGTATATTGGGGGGGGGTTACAATGAGCAGTTCTTC. J is TRBJ2-1 and V is TRBV19; 7 nucleotides align to TRBD2. The CDR3 runs to 15 residues. Germline V gene sequence: CDR1 LNHDA, CDR2 SQIVND (reference sequence). The trim removed 2 bases at V and 4 bases at J, leaving 5 bases unmatched.

DNA for the CDR3: TGCGCCAGCAGCCAAGATCGGGGGGCGAGGTTGGCTTTCTTT. Amino acids: CASSQDRGARLAFF. V is TRBV4-1 and J is TRBJ1-1, with D perhaps matching TRBD1 (6 bases). Between the trimmed V and J ends, which lost 0 bases and 11 bases, there was a span of 16 bases. Looked up from germline, CDR1 is MGHRA and CDR2 is YSYEKL. The CDR3 is 14 amino acids.

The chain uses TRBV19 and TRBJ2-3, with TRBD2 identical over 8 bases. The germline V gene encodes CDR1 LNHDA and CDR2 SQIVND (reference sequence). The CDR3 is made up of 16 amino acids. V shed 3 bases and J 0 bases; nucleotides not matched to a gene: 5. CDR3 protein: CASSIRGGTSTDTQYF. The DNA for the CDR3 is TGTGCCAGTAGTATTCGGGGGGGGACTAGCACAGATACGCAGTATTTT. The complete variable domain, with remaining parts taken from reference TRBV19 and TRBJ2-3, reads DGGITQSPKYLFRKEGQNVTLSCEQNLNHDAMYWYRQDPGQGLRLIYYSQIVNDFQKGDIAEGYSVSREKKESFPLTVTSAQKNPTAFYLCASSIRGGTSTDTQYFGPGTRLTVL.

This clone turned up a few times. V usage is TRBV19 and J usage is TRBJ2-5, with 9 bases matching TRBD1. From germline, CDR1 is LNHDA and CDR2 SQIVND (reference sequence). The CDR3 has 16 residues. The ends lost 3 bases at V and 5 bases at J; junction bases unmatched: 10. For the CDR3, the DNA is TGTGCCAGTAGTATTCCAGACGACAGGGGGGTGGAGACCCAGTACTTC. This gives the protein CASSIPDDRGVETQYF.

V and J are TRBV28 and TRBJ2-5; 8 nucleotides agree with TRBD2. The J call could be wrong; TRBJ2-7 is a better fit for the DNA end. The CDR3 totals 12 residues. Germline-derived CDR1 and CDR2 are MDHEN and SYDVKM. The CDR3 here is CASKERGGEQYF. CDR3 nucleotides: TGTGCCAGCAAGGAACGGGGGGGCGAGCAGTACTTC.

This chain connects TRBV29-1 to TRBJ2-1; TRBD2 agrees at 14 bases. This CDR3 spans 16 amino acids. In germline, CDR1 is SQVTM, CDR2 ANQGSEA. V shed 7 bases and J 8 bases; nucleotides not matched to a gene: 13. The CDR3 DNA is TGCAGCGAGAGCTGGGGGACTAGCGGGAGTTTAGATGAGCAGTTCTTC. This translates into CSESWGTSGSLDEQFF.

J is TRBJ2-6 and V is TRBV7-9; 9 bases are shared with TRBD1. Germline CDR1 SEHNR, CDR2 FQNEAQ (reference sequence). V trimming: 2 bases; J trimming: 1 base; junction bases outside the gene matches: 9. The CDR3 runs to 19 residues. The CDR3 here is CASSLPGQGRGSGANVLTF. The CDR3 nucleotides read TGTGCCAGCAGCTTACCCGGACAGGGGAGAGGGTCTGGGGCCAACGTCCTGACTTTC.

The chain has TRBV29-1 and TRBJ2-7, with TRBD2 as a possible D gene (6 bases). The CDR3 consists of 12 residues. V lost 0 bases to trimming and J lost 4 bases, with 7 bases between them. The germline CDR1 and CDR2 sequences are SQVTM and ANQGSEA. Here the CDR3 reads CSVEDRGYEQYF. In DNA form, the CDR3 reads TGCAGCGTTGAAGATCGGGGGTACGAGCAGTACTTC.

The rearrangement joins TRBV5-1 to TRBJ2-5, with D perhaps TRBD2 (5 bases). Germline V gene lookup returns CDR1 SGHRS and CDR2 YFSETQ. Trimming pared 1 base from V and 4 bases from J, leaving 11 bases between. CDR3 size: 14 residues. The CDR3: CASSLRLAGETQYF. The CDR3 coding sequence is TGCGCCAGCAGCTTGCGCCTAGCTGGAGAGACCCAGTACTTC. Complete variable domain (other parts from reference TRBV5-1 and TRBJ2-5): KAGVTQTPRYLIKTRGQQVTLSCSPISGHRSVSWYQQTPGQGLQFLFEYFSETQRNKGNFPGRFSGRQFSNSRSEMNVSTLELGDSALYLCASSLRLAGETQYFGPGTRLLVL.